This T cell receptor (beta chain) derives from a study of blood T cells in healthy people across ages. Overall study findings and caveats: Lack of knowledge of donor CMV status possibly confounded expanded clonotype changes.

V lost 5 bases to trimming and J lost 4 bases; unmatched junction nucleotides: 8. Germline V gene data show CDR1 as LGHDT and CDR2 as YNNKEL (reference sequence). The CDR3 length is 15 residues. Alongside a J-beta primer mix, a sample-barcoded 5' primer served in a second PCR lasting about 7 to 12 cycles. TCRdb re-analysed the 5' RACE reads in MiXCR, keeping a single row per CDR3 protein. The data contain 1.5 million to 2 million distinct CDR3 sequences, roughly 49% of them singletons. In the case of this clonotype: Its cognate antigen is unknown.

V and J are TRBV3-1 and TRBJ2-1, with 7 bases matching TRBD1. The origin of this receptor is a woman aged 40 to 50 in good health. Sequencing was performed on blood. Here the CDR3 DNA reads TGTGCCAGCAGCTCGGACAGGTCCGGGTACAATGAGCAGTTCTTC. Translated, it gives CASSSDRSGYNEQFF.